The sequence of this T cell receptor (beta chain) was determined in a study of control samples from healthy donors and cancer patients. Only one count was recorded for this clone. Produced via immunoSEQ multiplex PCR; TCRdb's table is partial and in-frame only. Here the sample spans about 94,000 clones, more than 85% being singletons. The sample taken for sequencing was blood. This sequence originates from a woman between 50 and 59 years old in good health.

This CDR3 reads CASSVGTAYNEQFF. The DNA for the CDR3 is TGTGCCAGCAGCGTAGGGACAGCATACAATGAGCAGTTCTTC. The rearrangement joins TRBV9 to TRBJ2-1, with D possibly matching TRBD1 (6 bases). CDR1 is SGDLS, CDR2 YYNGEE, per germline. This CDR3 contains 14 residues. The V end lost 0 bases, the J end lost 4 bases, and 8 bases lay between the germline ends.